These T cell receptor beta chains were read from a single sample in a study of cytomegalovirus exposure and HLA in healthy donors. Sequencing was performed with immunoSEQ multiplex PCR; in TCRdb, only in-frame clones are kept and a portion is missing. The top ten hold approximately 8.5% of the sample, which has 180,000 or so clones, 80% to 90% seen once. Sample: PBMCs. Receptors were obtained from a man between 18 and 29 years old in good health and CMV-seropositive. Each CDR3 is given with its conserved first and last residue. A D gene is named only where the DNA matches it firmly. Clone size is stated in some rows and not others, as once, few, many or a class when expanded.

D: TRBD1; V: TRBV9; length: 14; J: TRBJ2-2; size: NA; CDR3: CASRLDRATGELFF; DNA: TGTGCCAGCCGCCTGGACAGGGCCACCGGGGAGCTGTTTTTT
D: TRBD2; V: TRBV2; length: 15; J: TRBJ2-3; size: NA; CDR3: CASRGTSGGTDTQYF; DNA: TGTGCCAGCAGAGGGACTAGCGGAGGCACAGATACGCAGTATTTT
D: TRBD1; V: TRBV5-1; length: 17; J: TRBJ1-5; size: NA; CDR3: CASSSRGNAWGNQPQHF; DNA: TGCGCCAGCAGCTCCAGGGGGAACGCTTGGGGCAATCAGCCCCAGCATTTT
D: NA; V: TRBV6-5; length: 11; J: TRBJ1-2; size: few; CDR3: CASSSGGGYTF; DNA: TGTGCCAGCAGTTCCGGGGGTGGCTACACCTTC
D: TRBD1; V: TRBV19; length: 14; J: TRBJ2-7; size: NA; CDR3: CASSARDSSYEQYF; DNA: TGTGCCAGTAGCGCCCGGGACAGTTCCTACGAGCAGTACTTC
D: TRBD2; V: TRBV6-1; length: 17; J: TRBJ2-3; size: NA; CDR3: CASSEVGLAGGRDTQYF; DNA: TGTGCCAGCAGTGAAGTTGGACTAGCGGGGGGGCGAGATACGCAGTATTTT
D: NA; V: TRBV4-2; length: 16; J: TRBJ1-3; size: NA; CDR3: CASSPSDTNSGNTIYF; DNA: TGTGCCAGCAGCCCTTCTGACACAAACTCTGGAAACACCATATATTTT
D: NA; V: TRBV14; length: 14; J: TRBJ2-7; size: NA; CDR3: CASSQLPGGHEQYF; DNA: TGTGCCAGCAGCCAACTACCGGGGGGCCACGAGCAGTACTTC
D: TRBD1; V: TRBV27; length: 13; J: TRBJ2-7; size: NA; CDR3: CASSQGQGLEQYF; DNA: TGTGCCAGCAGTCAGGGACAGGGCTTGGAGCAGTACTTC
D: TRBD2; V: TRBV4-1; length: 19; J: TRBJ2-1; size: NA; CDR3: CASRGTSGGTLSSYNEQFF; DNA: TGCGCCAGCAGAGGGACTAGCGGGGGGACCTTGAGCTCCTACAATGAGCAGTTCTTC
D: TRBD1; V: TRBV11-1; length: 15; J: TRBJ1-4; size: NA; CDR3: CASSLPGQGYEKLFF; DNA: TGTGCCAGCAGCTTGCCGGGACAGGGGTACGAAAAACTGTTTTTT
D: TRBD2; V: TRBV4-1; length: 19; J: TRBJ2-7; size: NA; CDR3: CASSQEWGAGGVLNYEQYF; DNA: TGCGCCAGCAGCCAAGAATGGGGAGCGGGGGGTGTCCTAAACTACGAGCAGTACTTC
D: TRBD2; V: TRBV18; length: 14; J: TRBJ2-3; size: NA; CDR3: CASSQLADTDTQYF; DNA: TGTGCCAGCTCACAACTAGCGGACACAGATACGCAGTATTTT
D: NA; V: TRBV5-1; length: 15; J: TRBJ1-1; size: NA; CDR3: CASSLLEEGNTEAFF; DNA: TGCGCCAGCAGCTTGTTGGAAGAGGGGAACACTGAAGCTTTCTTT
D: TRBD2; V: TRBV4-2; length: 12; J: TRBJ2-7; size: NA; CDR3: CASSETSDEQYF; DNA: TGTGCCAGCAGCGAGACTAGCGACGAGCAGTACTTC
D: NA; V: TRBV29-1; length: 15; J: TRBJ1-6; size: NA; CDR3: CSVALDTSNDSPLHF; DNA: TGCAGCGTGGCCCTGGACACGTCGAATGATTCACCCCTCCACTTT
D: TRBD1; V: TRBV10-2; length: 13; J: TRBJ1-2; size: NA; CDR3: CASTADRVGGYTF; DNA: TGCGCCAGCACCGCGGACAGGGTAGGGGGCTACACCTTC
D: NA; V: TRBV7-9; length: 16; J: TRBJ2-5; size: NA; CDR3: CASRGGQATYQETQYF; DNA: TGTGCCAGCAGGGGGGGGCAGGCCACCTACCAAGAGACCCAGTACTTC
D: NA; V: TRBV7-9; length: 15; J: TRBJ1-1; size: NA; CDR3: CASSPPWGVVTEAFF; DNA: TGTGCCAGCAGCCCCCCTTGGGGGGTAGTCACTGAAGCTTTCTTT
D: NA; V: TRBV6-1; length: 15; J: TRBJ1-2; size: NA; CDR3: CASSRSTLSNYGYTF; DNA: TGTGCCAGCAGTCGGTCGACACTTTCTAACTATGGCTACACCTTC
D: TRBD1; V: TRBV11-1; length: 16; J: TRBJ2-7; size: NA; CDR3: CASSLADRGRGYEQYF; DNA: TGTGCCAGCAGCTTAGCGGACAGGGGGCGCGGGTACGAGCAGTACTTC
D: NA; V: TRBV14; length: 14; J: TRBJ2-3; size: NA; CDR3: CASSRPTSTDTQYF; DNA: TGTGCCAGCAGCCGCCCGACTTCCACAGATACGCAGTATTTT
D: NA; V: TRBV6-5; length: 13; J: TRBJ2-7; size: NA; CDR3: CASSPRVTYEQYF; DNA: TGTGCCAGCAGTCCCAGGGTCACCTACGAGCAGTACTTC
D: NA; V: TRBV7-2; length: 13; J: TRBJ2-3; size: once; CDR3: CASSTDSVDTQYF; DNA: TGTGCCAGCAGCACCGATAGCGTAGATACGCAGTATTTT
D: NA; V: TRBV7-2; length: 14; J: TRBJ1-2; size: NA; CDR3: CASTGVISNYGYTF; DNA: TGTGCCAGTACGGGGGTGATTTCTAACTATGGCTACACCTTC
D: TRBD2; V: TRBV2; length: 15; J: TRBJ2-5; size: NA; CDR3: CASSEGGTNLGAQYF; DNA: TGTGCCAGCAGTGAGGGGGGGACTAACCTCGGGGCCCAGTACTTC